These T cell receptor beta chains were read from a single sample in a study of beta chain features in type 1 diabetes. Assay: immunoSEQ multiplex PCR; the TCRdb copy retains only in-frame clones and omits some. The sample lists around 430,000 clones; roughly 31% were seen once. The sample consisted of naive CD4+ T cells from blood. These receptors were collected from a man aged 18 to 30 in good health. CDR3s include the opening cysteine and the closing phenylalanine or tryptophan. Fields, in order: V gene, J gene, clone size, CDR3 protein. Size tells how often a clone was seen (once, few, many) or the class of an expanded clone, and some rows leave it out.

v_gene: TRBV6-5
j_gene: TRBJ1-5
abundance: few
CDR3aa: CASSPGIQKPQHF

v_gene: TRBV29-1
j_gene: TRBJ1-1
abundance: NA
CDR3aa: CSVEGRGLSTEAFF

v_gene: TRBV11-2
j_gene: TRBJ2-3
abundance: NA
CDR3aa: CASSSEQAIGAQYF

v_gene: TRBV6-1
j_gene: TRBJ2-7
abundance: few
CDR3aa: CASSASLAVYEQYF

v_gene: TRBV7-9
j_gene: TRBJ2-5
abundance: NA
CDR3aa: CASSLARRTETQYF

v_gene: TRBV15
j_gene: TRBJ1-1
abundance: NA
CDR3aa: CATSRTLGQGGEAFF

v_gene: TRBV20-1
j_gene: TRBJ1-2
abundance: few
CDR3aa: CSAEFNYGYTF

v_gene: TRBV15
j_gene: TRBJ2-4
abundance: NA
CDR3aa: CATSREVGNIQYF

v_gene: TRBV7-7
j_gene: TRBJ2-1
abundance: few
CDR3aa: CASSRASGGNEQFF

v_gene: TRBV7-6
j_gene: TRBJ1-4
abundance: NA
CDR3aa: CASSRGQGYEKLFF

v_gene: TRBV7-9
j_gene: TRBJ2-6
abundance: few
CDR3aa: CASSPGSGSGANVLTF